The present TCR beta chain was sequenced within a study of OX40 agonist ivuxolimab in advanced cancers. Clones were sequenced by immunoSEQ multiplex PCR, and TCRdb holds only the in-frame ones, with some missing. In the table there are about 68,000 clones, roughly nine tenths of which are singletons. About this clone: What it recognizes is unknown.

Study-wide results and limits: CD4+ T cells averaged fewer expanded clones than CD8+ T cells.

Sequencing was performed on CD4+ or CD8+ T cells sorted from blood, taken in a trial of the OX40 agonist ivuxolimab. The sequence was collected from an adult with an advanced solid tumor such as melanoma, head and neck, liver or kidney cancer.

CDR3 amino acids: CASSISLRDTQYF. Written as DNA, the CDR3 is TGTGCCAGTAGTATCTCTCTCCGTGATACGCAGTATTTT. The chain employs TRBV19 and TRBJ2-3; D gene uncertain. The germline V gene encodes CDR1 LNHDA and CDR2 SQIVND (reference sequence). The CDR3 totals 13 residues. The germline V and J ends were trimmed by 3 bases and 6 bases, with 10 bases remaining between them. Complete variable domain (other parts from reference TRBV19 and TRBJ2-3): DGGITQSPKYLFRKEGQNVTLSCEQNLNHDAMYWYRQDPGQGLRLIYYSQIVNDFQKGDIAEGYSVSREKKESFPLTVTSAQKNPTAFYLCASSISLRDTQYFGPGTRLTVL.